These 23 T cell receptor beta chains were sequenced from one sample in a study of shared clonotypes between healthy human individuals. The data were produced by immunoSEQ multiplex PCR, yet TCRdb's version contains in-frame clones alone and is incomplete. Of some 1.5 million clones listed, approximately 98% are singletons. The sample consisted of naive CD4+ T cells sorted from blood. As for subset: CD45RA+ positively selected. Receptors were obtained from a man aged 25 to 45 in good health.

The chain recombines TRBV10-3 with TRBJ2-6; D unresolved. The V end was cut by 9 bases, the J end by 2 bases, with 11 bases between. This CDR3 is built from 14 residues. Germline V gene data show CDR1 as ENHRY and CDR2 as SYGVKD. CDR3 bases: TGTGCCATAAAGGGCCCGGCTGGGGCCAACGTCCTGACTTTC. Encoded protein: CAIKGPAGANVLTF.

The rearrangement uses TRBV5-5 and TRBJ1-3; weak D call: TRBD1 (6 bases). There are 14 residues in the CDR3. V lost 2 bases and J lost 5, with 11 bases in between. The germline gives CDR1 SGHKS, CDR2 YYEKEE (reference sequence). The CDR3 coding sequence is TGTGCCAGCAGCTTAACAGGGCAAAGAAACACCATATATTTT. It codes for CASSLTGQRNTIYF.

The chain couples TRBV5-1 to TRBJ2-7, with 9 bases fitting TRBD2. V was clipped by 4 bases and J by 3 bases; unmatched bases: 8. There are 15 residues in the CDR3. The V gene's germline CDR1 is SGHRS and CDR2 YFSETQ. CDR3 residues: CASSHSSGTVYEQYF. The CDR3 bases are TGCGCCAGCAGCCATTCTAGCGGGACAGTCTACGAGCAGTACTTC.

The J gene is TRBJ2-2, the V gene TRBV5-1; 14 nucleotides line up with TRBD2. The V gene's germline CDR1 is SGHRS and CDR2 YFSETQ. The CDR3 consists of 18 residues. Trimming cost V 6 bases and J 3 bases; bases outside gene matches: 10. The DNA of the CDR3 is TGCGCCAGCACTTATCCGGGACTAGCGGGAGCCGACACCGGGGAGCTGTTTTTT. Protein product: CASTYPGLAGADTGELFF.

This chain connects TRBV9 to TRBJ2-3; 10 bases are a match to TRBD2. The V segment lost 7 bases and the J segment 0 bases; nucleotides outside the gene matches: 8. The germline V gene has CDR1 SGDLS and CDR2 YYNGEE. The CDR3 runs 16 residues. The CDR3 DNA follows: TGTGCCAGCTCCCGACTAGCGGGTTCTAGCACAGATACGCAGTATTTT. It is translated as CASSRLAGSSTDTQYF.

The V and J genes are TRBV7-9 and TRBJ2-7; 9 bases align to TRBD1. The CDR3 is made up of 14 amino acids. The trim removed 6 bases at V and 7 bases at J, leaving 10 bases unmatched. CDR1 SEHNR and CDR2 FQNEAQ come from the germline V gene (reference sequence). CDR3 sequence reads: CASREQGATGEQYF. The CDR3 DNA sequence: TGTGCCAGCAGGGAACAGGGGGCGACAGGGGAGCAGTACTTC.

This clone came up once. V and J are TRBV5-1 and TRBJ2-1, with 8 bases matching TRBD2. The V segment lost 5 bases and the J segment 2 bases; nucleotides outside the gene matches: 9. Germline V gives CDR1 SGHRS, CDR2 YFSETQ. The CDR3 consists of 16 residues. CDR3 nucleotide sequence: TGCGCCAGCAGTATACCAGCGGGAGTTCCCTACAATGAGCAGTTCTTC. It is translated as CASSIPAGVPYNEQFF.

The rearrangement uses TRBV7-9 and TRBJ1-2; unclear D gene. This CDR3 is built from 14 residues. The V and J ends lost 5 bases and 0 bases respectively, with 10 bases between them. The V gene's germline CDR1 is SEHNR and CDR2 FQNEAQ (reference sequence). CDR3 in amino acids: CASSPPLANYGYTF. The CDR3 nucleotides are TGTGCCAGCAGCCCACCCCTGGCTAACTATGGCTACACCTTC.

The V and J genes are TRBV11-3 and TRBJ2-1, with 9 nucleotides matching TRBD2. Germline lookup yields CDR1 SGHNT and CDR2 YENEEA. The ends lost 4 bases at V and 8 bases at J; junction bases unmatched: 9. The CDR3 length is 15 residues. The CDR3 coding sequence is TGTGCCAGCAGCTCAGGCGGGGGGGAGGACTATGAGCAGTTCTTC. Translated, it gives CASSSGGGEDYEQFF.

This chain connects TRBV5-1 to TRBJ2-7, with 9 bases that match TRBD1. CDR1 is SGHRS, CDR2 YFSETQ, per germline. J gave up 6 bases and V 4 bases, and 8 bases lay outside the gene matches. CDR3 length: 14 amino acids. The CDR3 bases are TGCGCCAGCAGCAAAAACCGGGACAGGGCCGAGCAGTACTTC. Translated: CASSKNRDRAEQYF. Combining the CDR3 with reference TRBV5-1 and TRBJ2-7 gives the whole variable domain KAGVTQTPRYLIKTRGQQVTLSCSPISGHRSVSWYQQTPGQGLQFLFEYFSETQRNKGNFPGRFSGRQFSNSRSEMNVSTLELGDSALYLCASSKNRDRAEQYFGPGTRLTVT.

This sequence joins TRBV30 and TRBJ2-1; D uncertain. Germline-derived CDR1 and CDR2 are GTSNPN and SVGIG (reference sequence). Trimming stripped 5 bases from V and 6 bases from J, with 11 bases between. CDR3 length: 12 residues. CDR3 nucleotide sequence: TGTGCCTGGGCCCCGACACGCAATGAGCAGTTCTTC. Encoded protein: CAWAPTRNEQFF.

The chain combines TRBV6-5 with TRBJ2-1, with TRBD2 as a possible D gene (6 bases). CDR3 length equals 15 residues. The V end was cut by 2 bases, the J end by 9 bases, with 17 bases between. Germline-derived CDR1 and CDR2 are MNHEY and SVGAGI. CDR3 in DNA: TGTGCCAGCAGTTACAGGTGGGAGGTGGTCGTTGAGCAGTTCTTC. Its translation is CASSYRWEVVVEQFF.

The genes are TRBV28 and TRBJ1-1, with D uncertain. The CDR3 extends over 14 amino acids. The V end lost 2 bases, the J end lost 1 base, and 8 bases lay between the germline ends. CDR1 and CDR2 (germline): MDHEN, SYDVKM. CDR3 residues: CASSLKGWNTEAFF. The DNA of the CDR3 is TGTGCCAGCAGTTTAAAGGGTTGGAACACTGAAGCTTTCTTT. The full variable domain, with the rest looked up from reference TRBV28 and TRBJ1-1, is DVKVTQSSRYLVKRTGEKVFLECVQDMDHENMFWYRQDPGLGLRLIYFSYDVKMKEKGDIPEGYSVSREKKERFSLILESASTNQTSMYLCASSLKGWNTEAFFGQGTRLTVV.

Comments on this clone: In the same sample, other DNA sequences code for this CDR3. The genes are TRBV5-1 and TRBJ2-3, with D uncertain. V lost 0 bases to trimming and J lost 1 base, with 12 bases between them. The germline V gene has CDR1 SGHRS and CDR2 YFSETQ. This CDR3 is built from 16 residues. DNA for the CDR3: TGCGCCAGCAGCTTGGGCCGCGGCGTTCGCACAGATACGCAGTATTTT. Residues: CASSLGRGVRTDTQYF.

The chain recombines TRBV20-1 with TRBJ2-7; D call uncertain. Trimming pared 4 bases from V and 3 bases from J, leaving 4 bases between. CDR3 length: 10 amino acids. Germline-derived CDR1 and CDR2 are DFQATT and SNEGSKA (reference sequence). CDR3 in DNA: TGCAGTGCTAAATACTACGAGCAGTACTTC. Protein product: CSAKYYEQYF.

The V call is TRBV19, the J call TRBJ2-5; D is unresolved. Germline CDR1 LNHDA, CDR2 SQIVND (reference sequence). Between the trimmed V and J ends, which lost 5 bases and 5 bases, there was a span of 12 bases. The CDR3 is 13 residues long. CDR3 sequence reads: CASSSHRLETQYF. The CDR3 nucleotides read TGTGCCAGTAGTTCCCATCGCCTTGAGACCCAGTACTTC.

The chain links TRBV2 to TRBJ2-1; D is unresolved. This CDR3 has 14 amino acids. Deletions cut 10 bases from V and 0 bases from J, with 13 bases between. Germline CDR1 SNHLY, CDR2 FYNNEI. CDR3 DNA sequence: TGTGCCATCCTCCTTACGGGCTCCTACAATGAGCAGTTCTTC. Protein: CAILLTGSYNEQFF. Supplemented by reference TRBV2 and TRBJ2-1, the full variable domain reads EPEVTQTPSHQVTQMGQEVILRCVPISNHLYFYWYRQILGQKVEFLVSFYNNEISEKSEIFDDQFSVERPDGSNFTLKIRSTKLEDSAMYFCAILLTGSYNEQFFGPGTRLTVL.

The V and J genes are TRBV30 and TRBJ2-3; 7 nucleotides line up with TRBD2. Germline assignment: CDR1 GTSNPN and CDR2 SVGIG (reference sequence). The trim removed 2 bases at V and 1 base at J, leaving 0 bases unmatched. There are 13 residues in the CDR3. CDR3 sequence reads: CAWSRGGTDTQYF. DNA for the CDR3: TGTGCCTGGAGTCGGGGGGGCACAGATACGCAGTATTTT.

Points on this clone: Within the sample, other DNA sequences also encode this same CDR3. The V call is TRBV5-1, the J call TRBJ1-5; D is perhaps TRBD1 (5 bases). Germline CDR1 and CDR2: SGHRS and YFSETQ. Trimming took off 0 bases at V and 6 bases at J, with 10 bases between the two ends. The CDR3 is 14 residues long. The CDR3 here is CASSLGGQTQPQHF. CDR3 nucleotide sequence: TGCGCCAGCAGCTTGGGGGGCCAGACTCAGCCCCAGCATTTT.

The CDR3 DNA reads as TGCGCCAGCAGCCAAGAGGGCAGGGGGCGGAATGAAGCTTTCTTT. This codes for CASSQEGRGRNEAFF. V usage is TRBV4-3 and J usage is TRBJ1-1; 8 nucleotides agree with TRBD1. Germline trimming cut 0 bases from V and 7 bases from J; bases unmatched to any gene: 7. This CDR3 has 15 residues. Germline V gene lookup returns CDR1 LGHNA and CDR2 YSLEER.

The rearrangement uses TRBV7-9 and TRBJ1-1; no clear D. The CDR3 spans 13 residues. Trimming removed 0 bases at V and 10 bases at J, with 12 bases between. CDR1 is SEHNR, CDR2 FQNEAQ, per germline (reference sequence). In DNA form, the CDR3 reads TGTGCCAGCAGCTTAGCGGGAGAGGTGGGAGCTTTCTTT. Amino acids: CASSLAGEVGAFF.

The chain uses TRBV6-6 and TRBJ1-1, with D maybe TRBD1 (5 bases). With 8 bases removed from V and 0 bases from J, the gap between germline ends came to 10 bases. CDR1 and CDR2 (germline): MNHNY, SVGAGI (reference sequence). CDR3 length: 13 residues. The CDR3 loop reads CASGLTVNTEAFF. The DNA of the CDR3 is TGTGCCAGCGGCTTGACAGTGAACACTGAAGCTTTCTTT.

J is TRBJ2-5 and V is TRBV20-1; D is possibly TRBD1 (6 bases). Per the germline V gene, CDR1 is DFQATT and CDR2 is SNEGSKA (reference sequence). The CDR3 spans 11 residues. V was shortened by 3 bases and J by 7 bases, with 9 bases between the two germline ends. CDR3 sequence: CSARSGVTQYF. CDR3 coding DNA: TGCAGTGCTAGGTCAGGGGTGACCCAGTACTTC.